This T cell receptor (beta chain) was profiled in a study of pediatric ulcerative colitis. Assay used: immunoSEQ multiplex PCR; TCRdb lists only in-frame clones, some missing. The sample includes about 40,000 clones, 60% to 85% of them seen just once. V was shortened by 1 base and J by 2 bases, with 11 bases between the two germline ends. Germline V gene sequence: CDR1 MGHDK, CDR2 SYGVNS. CDR3 size: 16 residues. Rectal tissue came from one to two pinch biopsies taken at colonoscopy. The sequence was obtained from a boy younger than 18 with severe ulcerative colitis. Sequenced: gut tissue. V is TRBV25-1 and J is TRBJ2-2, with no clear D. CDR3 DNA: TGTGCCAGCAGTGAATTTCTCTGGGGTAACACCGGGGAGCTGTTTTTT. As protein: CASSEFLWGNTGELFF.